These 18 T cell receptor beta chains originate from one sample sequenced in a study of blood T cell repertoires in COVID-19. Measured with immunoSEQ multiplex PCR; TCRdb has only the in-frame clones, and not every one. Seen here are tens of thousands of clones, more than 75% observed once, and the top ten hold around 9.6%. Source material: peripheral blood. These receptors all stem from a man aged 45-60 years with active COVID-19.

The chain links TRBV28 to TRBJ2-3, with 7 nucleotides matching TRBD1. CDR1 and CDR2 (germline): MDHEN, SYDVKM. After removal of 2 bases from V and 2 bases from J, the junction contained 4 bases not matched to a gene. CDR3 size: 15 residues. CDR3 in DNA: TGTGCCAGCAGTTTAGTGAGGGGGCTCACAGATACGCAGTATTTT. It is translated as CASSLVRGLTDTQYF.

J is TRBJ2-7 and V is TRBV7-8, with a tentative D call TRBD2 (7 bases). Germline V gene sequence: CDR1 SGHVS, CDR2 FQNEAQ. V lost 6 bases to trimming and J lost 0 bases, with 21 bases between them. The CDR3 runs 17 residues. Written as DNA, the CDR3 is TGTGCCAGCAGACGTTCGGTTGGGGGCGGGAGCTCCTACGAGCAGTACTTC. It is translated as CASRRSVGGGSSYEQYF.

This rearrangement joins TRBV12-3 or TRBV12-4 to TRBJ2-5, with D perhaps matching TRBD2 (6 bases). The CDR3 runs to 13 residues. The ends were cut back, 3 bases at V and 3 bases at J, with 8 bases in the middle. Here the CDR3 DNA reads TGTGCCAGCAGTTTCTGGGGGGAAGAGACCCAGTACTTC. Protein: CASSFWGEETQYF.

The V gene is TRBV6-4, the J gene TRBJ2-7; 8 nucleotides match TRBD1. After removal of 7 bases from V and 0 bases from J, the junction contained 5 bases not matched to a gene. In germline, CDR1 is MRHNA, CDR2 SNTAGT. CDR3 size: 14 residues. Here the CDR3 reads CASKQGASSYEQYF. CDR3 in DNA: TGTGCCAGCAAGCAGGGGGCTAGCTCCTACGAGCAGTACTTC.

The chain couples TRBV3-1 (or the pseudogene TRBV3-2) to TRBJ2-7; D unclear. Germline V lookup: CDR1 LGHDT, CDR2 YNNKEL (reference sequence). The CDR3 runs 12 residues. The ends were cut back, 0 bases at V and 5 bases at J, with 5 bases in the middle. The CDR3 region is CASSQEANEQYF. The CDR3 DNA reads as TGTGCCAGCAGCCAAGAGGCCAACGAGCAGTACTTC.

V gene TRBV6-5 combines with J gene TRBJ2-1; 8 nucleotides agree with TRBD2. The CDR3 is made up of 16 amino acids. Germline V CDR1 and CDR2: MNHEY, SVGAGI. The V and J ends lost 0 bases and 3 bases, in that order; junction bases with no gene match: 4. The CDR3 sequence: CASSYSTSAFYNEQFF. CDR3 DNA sequence: TGTGCCAGCAGTTACTCGACTAGCGCCTTCTACAATGAGCAGTTCTTC.

The chain uses TRBV19 and TRBJ2-3, with D unclear. The CDR3 has 13 residues. V was trimmed by 3 bases and J by 2 bases, leaving 6 bases between them. In germline, CDR1 is LNHDA, CDR2 SQIVND (reference sequence). The CDR3 spells CASSIYTTDTQYF. The CDR3 DNA reads TGTGCCAGTAGTATCTATACCACAGATACGCAGTATTTT. Using reference TRBV19 and TRBJ2-3 for the parts outside the CDR3, the full variable domain is DGGITQSPKYLFRKEGQNVTLSCEQNLNHDAMYWYRQDPGQGLRLIYYSQIVNDFQKGDIAEGYSVSREKKESFPLTVTSAQKNPTAFYLCASSIYTTDTQYFGPGTRLTVL.

The gene calls are TRBV2 and TRBJ2-1, with 9 bases identical to TRBD2. The CDR3 spans 18 residues. In germline, CDR1 is SNHLY, CDR2 FYNNEI. Unmatched junction bases numbered 10, after V lost 1 base and J lost 3 bases. CDR3 nucleotides: TGTGCCAGCAGTGAAGGCATAAGCGGGGGGAACCTCTACAATGAGCAGTTCTTC. Its translation is CASSEGISGGNLYNEQFF.

The genes are TRBV5-1 and TRBJ1-5, with D tentatively TRBD1 (5 bases). Germline V lookup: CDR1 SGHRS, CDR2 YFSETQ. The V end lost 5 bases, the J end lost 7 bases, and 22 bases lay between the germline ends. The CDR3 extends over 16 amino acids. CDR3 amino acids: CASRGGREQSGQPQHF. The DNA for the CDR3 is TGCGCCAGCAGGGGGGGGAGGGAGCAATCAGGCCAGCCCCAGCATTTT.

V and J are TRBV6-5 and TRBJ2-5; no firm D call. The CDR3 totals 14 residues. V lost 6 bases, J lost 4 bases, and 15 bases lay in between. The germline CDR1 and CDR2 sequences are MNHEY and SVGAGI. Written as DNA, the CDR3 is TGTGCCAGCAGCTCCAGTGGCTGGAGAGAGACCCAGTACTTC. It encodes CASSSSGWRETQYF.

The chain joins TRBV4-1 to TRBJ2-5, with 8 bases aligning to TRBD2. This CDR3 is built from 17 residues. Germline trimming cut 2 bases from V and 0 bases from J; bases unmatched to any gene: 8. Germline assignment: CDR1 MGHRA and CDR2 YSYEKL. CDR3 residues: CASSQLGLDNYQETQYF. In DNA form, the CDR3 reads TGCGCCAGCAGCCAATTGGGACTAGACAACTACCAAGAGACCCAGTACTTC.

The rearrangement links TRBV27 to TRBJ1-2; D possibly corresponds to TRBD1 (6 bases). V was shortened by 0 bases and J by 2 bases, with 10 bases between the two germline ends. The CDR3 totals 15 residues. Germline V CDR1 and CDR2: MNHEY, SMNVEV (reference sequence). This chain's CDR3 is CASSLSSRGNYGYTF. CDR3 nucleotide sequence: TGTGCCAGCAGTTTATCGTCCAGGGGAAACTATGGCTACACCTTC.

This chain uses TRBV11-2 with TRBJ1-1; no clear D gene. Germline CDR1 and CDR2: SGHAT and FQNNGV. V was clipped by 6 bases and J by 4 bases, with 15 bases between them. The CDR3 is made up of 14 amino acids. CDR3 nucleotide sequence: TGTGCCAGCAGAGCGGCGGAGGGAGGCACTGAAGCTTTCTTT. Translating gives CASRAAEGGTEAFF.

Notes on this clone: This sample includes further DNA sequences coding for the same CDR3. The chain links TRBV5-1 to TRBJ2-6; D may be TRBD1 (6 bases). V was pared by 2 bases and J by 4 bases, with 10 bases between. The CDR3 spans 15 residues. CDR1 and CDR2 (germline): SGHRS, YFSETQ. The CDR3 DNA reads as TGCGCCAGCAGCTTAGGGGGTCCCGGGGCCAACGTCCTGACTTTC. It specifies CASSLGGPGANVLTF.

The chain employs TRBV5-1 and TRBJ1-1, with TRBD1 matching 8 bases. This CDR3 spans 14 amino acids. Per germline, CDR1 SGHRS and CDR2 YFSETQ. Trimming took 3 bases from V and 4 from J; bases not matched to a gene: 5. In DNA form, the CDR3 reads TGCGCCAGCAGCTCCGGACAGGGCTCCACTGAAGCTTTCTTT. This codes for CASSSGQGSTEAFF. The whole variable domain, remainder taken from reference TRBV5-1 and TRBJ1-1, is KAGVTQTPRYLIKTRGQQVTLSCSPISGHRSVSWYQQTPGQGLQFLFEYFSETQRNKGNFPGRFSGRQFSNSRSEMNVSTLELGDSALYLCASSSGQGSTEAFFGQGTRLTVV.

V gene TRBV4-1 combines with J gene TRBJ2-7; no reliable D call. This CDR3 is built from 14 residues. Trimming removed 1 base at V and 0 bases at J, with 7 bases between. Germline loops: CDR1 MGHRA, CDR2 YSYEKL. Here the CDR3 DNA reads TGCGCCAGCAGCCAAGCCGAGAGCTCCTACGAGCAGTACTTC. Its protein is CASSQAESSYEQYF.

This sequence joins TRBV14 and TRBJ1-5; perhaps TRBD1 as D (6 bases). CDR1 and CDR2 (germline): SGHDN, FVKESK. V lost 1 base, J lost 0 bases, and 10 bases lay in between. The CDR3 loop spans 16 amino acids. CDR3 in amino acids: CASSQGGPDSNQPQHF. The CDR3 nucleotides read TGTGCCAGCAGCCAAGGGGGGCCTGATAGCAATCAGCCCCAGCATTTT.

The chain combines TRBV6-8 with TRBJ2-1; 9 bases line up with TRBD1. With 6 bases clipped from V and 2 bases from J, the junction kept 5 bases outside the gene matches. The CDR3 has 15 residues. CDR1 is MNHGY, CDR2 SAAAGT, per germline. The CDR3 here is CASRRQGEPYNEQFF. CDR3 DNA: TGTGCCAGCAGACGACAGGGGGAGCCCTACAATGAGCAGTTCTTC.